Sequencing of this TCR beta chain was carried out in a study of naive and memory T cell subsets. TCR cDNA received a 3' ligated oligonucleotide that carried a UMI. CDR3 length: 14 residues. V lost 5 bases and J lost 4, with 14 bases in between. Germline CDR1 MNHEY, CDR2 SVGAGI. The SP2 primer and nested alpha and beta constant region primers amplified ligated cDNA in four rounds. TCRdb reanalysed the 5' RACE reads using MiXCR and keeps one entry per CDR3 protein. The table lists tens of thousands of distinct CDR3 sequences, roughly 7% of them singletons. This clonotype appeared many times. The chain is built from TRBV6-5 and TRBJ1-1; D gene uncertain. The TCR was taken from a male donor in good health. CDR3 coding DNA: TGTGCCAGCAGTCAATCAGGATTGAGCACTGAAGCTTTCTTT. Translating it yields CASSQSGLSTEAFF.